The next 29 T cell receptor beta chains were all read from a single sample in a study of T-cell reconstitution after alpha-beta-depleted transplantation in children. This sample's TCRbeta library carried unique molecular identifier barcodes. MiXCR was run by TCRdb on the PCR reads, yielding one entry per CDR3 protein. The sample carries hundreds of thousands of distinct CDR3 sequences, about 10% recorded once. Sequenced material: PBMCs, taken before TCRalphabeta/CD19-depleted stem cell transplant. Receptor source: a child aged 2-9 years with inherited bone marrow failure, due to receive a stem cell transplant.

The chain is built from TRBV4-1 and TRBJ2-7, with TRBD2 matching 8 bases. The CDR3 is 13 amino acids. V trimming: 10 bases; J trimming: 4 bases; junction bases outside the gene matches: 9. Germline loops: CDR1 MGHRA, CDR2 YSYEKL. DNA of the CDR3: TGCGCCACCTCGCGGGGGGCAGGGTACGAGCAGTACTTC. Translating gives CATSRGAGYEQYF.

A few counts support this clonotype. The chain recombines TRBV20-1 with TRBJ2-1; 7 bases match TRBD1. The J segment lost 8 bases and the V segment lost 6 bases, leaving 7 bases of the junction unmatched. CDR3 length: 12 amino acids. Germline V gene sequence: CDR1 DFQATT, CDR2 SNEGSKA (reference sequence). The CDR3 sequence is CSASGGDDEQFF. The CDR3 DNA follows: TGCAGTGCCTCAGGGGGTGACGATGAGCAGTTCTTC.

A remark on this clonotype: A single base separates this from a much larger clone, so it may be a read error. The rearrangement links TRBV15 to TRBJ1-4; no clear D. There are 12 residues in the CDR3. Germline lookup yields CDR1 LNHNV and CDR2 YYDKDF (reference sequence). CDR3 amino acids: CAISRSVGKLFF. In nucleotides, the CDR3 is TGTGCCATCAGCAGGTCGGTAGGGAAACTGTTTTTT.

At least ten counts were recorded for this clonotype. J is TRBJ2-5 and V is TRBV7-2, with D possibly being TRBD2 (5 bases). Per the germline V gene, CDR1 is SGHTA and CDR2 is FQGNSA. The CDR3 is made up of 12 amino acids. V was clipped by 2 bases and J by 7 bases, with 8 bases between them. CDR3 DNA sequence: TGTGCCAGCAGCTTACATGAGGGGACCCAGTACTTC. The encoded protein is CASSLHEGTQYF.

The V gene is TRBV6-5, the J gene TRBJ2-1, with 10 positions matching TRBD2. CDR3 length: 18 amino acids. CDR1 is MNHEY and CDR2 is SVGAGI in the germline V gene. After removal of 2 bases from V and 6 bases from J, the junction contained 13 bases not matched to a gene. The CDR3 loop reads CASSYGLAGVWLGNEQFF. CDR3 in DNA: TGTGCCAGCAGTTACGGCCTAGCGGGAGTTTGGTTGGGCAATGAGCAGTTCTTC.

This clonotype has at least ten counts. The rearrangement links TRBV6-1 to TRBJ2-7; a weak D match, TRBD2 (6 bases). CDR1 is MNHNS and CDR2 is SASEGT in the germline V gene. V lost 4 bases to trimming and J lost 0 bases, with 16 bases between them. The CDR3 spans 16 residues. CDR3 DNA: TGTGCCAGCAGTGGGGGGGTGAGGCATGGCTCCTACGAGCAGTACTTC. Translating gives CASSGGVRHGSYEQYF.

This clonotype was recorded many times. V is TRBV27 and J is TRBJ2-1, with 9 bases lining up with TRBD1. Germline V gene sequence: CDR1 MNHEY, CDR2 SMNVEV (reference sequence). This CDR3 has 14 residues. V lost 7 bases, J lost 8 bases, and 9 bases stayed unmatched. CDR3 region: CASNFWDRVDEQFF. The CDR3 coding sequence is TGTGCCAGCAATTTTTGGGACAGGGTTGATGAGCAGTTCTTC.

This clonotype was recorded many times. This chain joins TRBV5-1 and TRBJ2-7; 11 bases are shared with TRBD1. This CDR3 is 15 amino acids long. The germline V gene has CDR1 SGHRS and CDR2 YFSETQ. With 4 bases clipped from V and 5 bases from J, the junction kept 8 bases outside the gene matches. In DNA, the CDR3 is TGCGCCAGCAGCATTGGGACAGGGGGGTACCACGAGCAGTACTTC. Its protein is CASSIGTGGYHEQYF.

Ten or more counts support this clonotype. V and J are TRBV7-2 and TRBJ2-7, with 9 nucleotides matching TRBD1. The CDR3 runs to 14 residues. The germline V gene has CDR1 SGHTA and CDR2 FQGNSA. V was clipped by 5 bases and J by 4 bases; unmatched bases: 6. Here the CDR3 reads CASSQDRGAYEQYF. As DNA, the CDR3 is TGTGCCAGCAGCCAAGACAGGGGGGCTTACGAGCAGTACTTC. Full variable domain (outside the CDR3, taken from reference TRBV7-2 and TRBJ2-7): GAGVSQSPSNKVTEKGKDVELRCDPISGHTALYWYRQSLGQGLEFLIYFQGNSAPDKSGLPSDRFSAERTGGSVSTLTIQRTQQEDSAVYLCASSQDRGAYEQYFGPGTRLTVT.

The chain uses TRBV7-9 and TRBJ2-1; D is possibly TRBD2 (5 bases). Germline assignment: CDR1 SEHNR and CDR2 FQNEAQ (reference sequence). This CDR3 contains 12 residues. V was shortened by 4 bases and J by 7 bases, with 8 bases between the two germline ends. In DNA form, the CDR3 reads TGTGCCAGCAGCTCTAGCATAAATGAGCAGTTCTTC. This translates into CASSSSINEQFF.

This rearrangement joins TRBV24-1 to TRBJ2-1, with 14 positions matching TRBD2. CDR1 and CDR2 from the germline V gene are KGHDR and SFDVKD. V was clipped by 9 bases and J by 7 bases; unmatched bases: 1. The CDR3 has 13 residues. DNA of the CDR3: TGTGCCACCGGGACTAGCGGGAGTAATGAGCAGTTCTTC. Protein: CATGTSGSNEQFF.

The table lists this clonotype with many counts. The chain couples TRBV29-1 to TRBJ2-3; D ambiguous. The CDR3 totals 10 residues. V gave up 5 bases and J gave up 5 bases, with 5 bases separating them. The germline V gene has CDR1 SQVTM and CDR2 ANQGSEA. Written as DNA, the CDR3 is TGCAGCGTTAGCCAAGATACGCAGTATTTT. Amino acid sequence: CSVSQDTQYF.

This clonotype came up a few times. The chain couples TRBV27 to TRBJ2-7, with no clear D. This CDR3 region has 14 residues. Trimming shortened V by 5 bases and J by 2 bases, and 13 bases separated the two germline ends. Germline V gene data show CDR1 as MNHEY and CDR2 as SMNVEV (reference sequence). As DNA, the CDR3 is TGTGCCAGCAGTCACAGAGTCCACCCCTACGAGCAGTACTTC. Amino acids: CASSHRVHPYEQYF.

This clonotype was seen many times. The J gene is TRBJ2-7, the V gene TRBV5-6; D ambiguous. The germline V and J ends were trimmed by 0 bases and 6 bases, with 13 bases remaining between them. Germline CDR1 and CDR2: SGHDT and YYEEEE. The CDR3 consists of 14 residues. CDR3 nucleotide sequence: TGTGCCAGCAGCTTGGCCTTAAAGGATCTCGAGCAGTACTTC. This translates into CASSLALKDLEQYF.

At least ten counts were recorded for this clonotype. An end of the junction differs from the germline gene, which may be a read error. The chain joins TRBV11-2 to TRBJ2-1, with no clear D. The CDR3 spans 15 residues. Germline loops: CDR1 SGHAT, CDR2 FQNNGV. CDR3 sequence: CASSLDSRPSNEHFF. The CDR3 bases are TGTGCCAGCAGCTTAGATAGCCGGCCCTCTAATGAGCATTTCTTC.

Many counts were recorded for this clonotype. The chain carries TRBV20-1 and TRBJ2-5; D ambiguous. Germline loops: CDR1 DFQATT, CDR2 SNEGSKA (reference sequence). The CDR3 is made up of 13 amino acids. V gave up 3 bases and J gave up 5 bases, with 13 bases separating them. Here the CDR3 reads CSASFSPVETQYF. CDR3 in DNA: TGCAGTGCTAGTTTTTCGCCTGTGGAGACCCAGTACTTC.

This clonotype was recorded many times. The gene calls are TRBV12-3 or TRBV12-4 and TRBJ2-1; TRBD2 might be the D (6 bases). CDR3 length: 16 residues. Trimming shortened V by 2 bases and J by 4 bases, and 15 bases separated the two germline ends. The DNA for the CDR3 is TGTGCCAGCAGTTTATTAATGGGAGGCTCATACAATGAGCAGTTCTTC. Its protein product is CASSLLMGGSYNEQFF.

This clonotype appeared many times. The CDR3 DNA follows: TGTGCCTGGAGGGGGGCAGACAATGAGCAGTTCTTC. Residues: CAWRGADNEQFF. This rearrangement joins TRBV30 to TRBJ2-1, with D maybe TRBD1 (6 bases). The V and J ends lost 3 bases and 5 bases respectively, with 8 bases between them. The CDR3 consists of 12 residues. Germline V gives CDR1 GTSNPN, CDR2 SVGIG (reference sequence).

The sample holds one count of this clonotype. The rearrangement links TRBV4-3 to TRBJ2-3, with D unclear. V was clipped by 3 bases and J by 2 bases, with 18 bases between them. The CDR3 runs to 17 residues. Looked up from germline, CDR1 is LGHNA and CDR2 is YSLEER. The CDR3 DNA sequence: TGCGCCAGCAGCCATAATTCTGACCAACCCTTCACAGATACGCAGTATTTT. This sequence encodes CASSHNSDQPFTDTQYF.

This clonotype was found many times. The chain is built from TRBV12-3 or TRBV12-4 and TRBJ2-4; no firm D call. The CDR3 spans 14 residues. V gave up 2 bases and J gave up 6 bases, with 11 bases separating them. The CDR3 protein is CASSLLSRRNIQYF. The CDR3 nucleotides read TGTGCCAGCAGTTTATTGAGTAGGAGAAACATTCAGTACTTC.

This clonotype was seen a few times. The chain combines TRBV4-1 with TRBJ2-2; 8 nucleotides line up with TRBD2. CDR3 length equals 16 residues. V gave up 0 bases and J gave up 7 bases; unmatched junction bases: 7. Germline loops: CDR1 MGHRA, CDR2 YSYEKL. Here the CDR3 reads CASSQESGSYSGELFF. The CDR3 DNA follows: TGCGCCAGCAGCCAAGAAAGCGGGAGCTACAGCGGGGAGCTGTTTTTT.

In this sample, this clonotype turned up many times. The V call is TRBV29-1, the J call TRBJ2-5, with 9 positions matching TRBD1. CDR3 length equals 13 residues. Germline values: CDR1 SQVTM, CDR2 ANQGSEA. With V trimmed by 7 bases and J by 7 bases, 10 bases remained unmatched. CDR3 region: CSARDRERVTQYF. The CDR3 coding sequence is TGCAGCGCCCGGGACAGGGAGAGGGTGACCCAGTACTTC.

This clonotype was recorded at least ten times. J is TRBJ2-1 and V is TRBV4-3, with a weak D call TRBD2 (5 bases). This CDR3 has 18 amino acids. The V end was cut by 0 bases, the J end by 0 bases, with 15 bases between. CDR1 is LGHNA, CDR2 YSLEER, per germline. This CDR3 is CASSQDRERPSSYNEQFF. For the CDR3, the DNA is TGCGCCAGCAGCCAAGATAGGGAGCGGCCGAGCTCCTACAATGAGCAGTTCTTC.

There are many counts of this clonotype. The rearrangement joins TRBV4-2 to TRBJ2-3; D is possibly TRBD2 (6 bases). Germline CDR1 is LGHNA and CDR2 is YNFKEQ. The ends were cut back, 4 bases at V and 1 base at J, with 9 bases in the middle. This CDR3 has 14 residues. The DNA for the CDR3 is TGTGCCAGCAGCCGTATAGCGGGCACAGATACGCAGTATTTT. It codes for CASSRIAGTDTQYF.

This clonotype was recorded many times. J is TRBJ1-5 and V is TRBV9; 7 bases match TRBD1. V was clipped by 4 bases and J by 5 bases; unmatched bases: 6. CDR1 and CDR2 (germline): SGDLS, YYNGEE. This CDR3 contains 14 residues. The CDR3 DNA sequence: TGTGCCAGCAGCCTCGGGACAGAACATCAGCCCCAGCATTTT. This translates into CASSLGTEHQPQHF.

This clonotype occurred many times. The genes are TRBV6-5 and TRBJ2-7; a weak D match, TRBD2 (5 bases). V was trimmed by 2 bases and J by 6 bases, leaving 17 bases between them. Germline V gives CDR1 MNHEY, CDR2 SVGAGI. This CDR3 has 15 amino acids. DNA for the CDR3: TGTGCCAGCAGTTACAACCGGGGTCGATTGGCCGAGCAGTACTTC. Its protein is CASSYNRGRLAEQYF.

This clonotype was found a few times. The V call is TRBV6-2 or TRBV6-3, the J call TRBJ2-1, with TRBD2 matching 8 bases. CDR3 length: 13 residues. Trimming at V came to 6 bases and at J to 8 bases, leaving 6 bases not matched to a gene. CDR1 and CDR2 from the germline V gene are MNHEY and SVGEGT. CDR3 loop: CASRGLGVDEQFF. CDR3 in DNA: TGTGCCAGCAGGGGACTAGGGGTAGATGAGCAGTTCTTC.

This clonotype was seen ten or more times. CDR3 DNA: TGCGCCAGCAGCTTTAGTTATGAACAGGGGTACAATCAGCCCCAGCATTTT. Its translation: CASSFSYEQGYNQPQHF. This sequence joins TRBV5-1 and TRBJ1-5; TRBD1 agrees at 7 bases. The CDR3 is 17 amino acids. Germline loops: CDR1 SGHRS, CDR2 YFSETQ. Trimming took 2 bases from V and 3 from J; bases not matched to a gene: 11.

This clonotype was counted between two and nine times. The chain couples TRBV4-2 to TRBJ2-2, with 9 bases matching TRBD2. Losses at the gene ends were 1 base for V and 6 bases for J; bases not matched to a gene: 3. The CDR3 spans 15 residues. CDR1 is LGHNA, CDR2 YNFKEQ, per germline. This CDR3 is CASSQAAGGPGELFF. CDR3 DNA sequence: TGTGCCAGCAGCCAAGCCGCGGGAGGGCCCGGGGAGCTGTTTTTT.